The 4 T cell receptor beta chains in this list originate from one sample, sequenced in a study of PD-1 blockade in classical Hodgkin lymphoma. Generated by immunoSEQ multiplex PCR, the TCRdb table keeps only in-frame clones and is missing some. The sample consists of 100,000 to 120,000 clones, about 88% of them appearing once. All patients experienced relapse after autologous stem cell transplantation, and brentuximab vedotin exposure was variable. The source was peripheral blood mononuclear cells (PBMCs), collected before the second cycle of nivolumab. Receptors were obtained from a human donor with classical Hodgkin lymphoma.

The chain employs TRBV5-1 and TRBJ1-1, with 8 bases identical to TRBD1. CDR1 SGHRS and CDR2 YFSETQ come from the germline V gene. Trimming removed 4 bases from V and 4 bases from J; junction bases left unmatched: 6. The CDR3 loop spans 14 amino acids. The CDR3 sequence: CASSPATGATEAFF. CDR3 nucleotide sequence: TGCGCCAGCAGCCCGGCGACAGGGGCCACTGAAGCTTTCTTT.

The chain combines TRBV30 with TRBJ2-3; D remains ambiguous. The CDR3 consists of 13 residues. The germline V gene has CDR1 GTSNPN and CDR2 SVGIG (reference sequence). Trimming removed 0 bases from V and 11 bases from J, with 15 bases in between. Here the CDR3 DNA reads TGTGCCTGGAGTGTACCCTCGCCTCGAGGGCAGTATTTT. Residues: CAWSVPSPRGQYF.

The CDR3 sequence: CASSPTPGPVGGYTF. The CDR3 region has the DNA TGTGCCAGCAGCCCTACTCCGGGACCGGTTGGGGGCTACACCTTC. This sequence joins TRBV5-6 and TRBJ1-2; D might be TRBD1 (5 bases). Looked up from germline, CDR1 is SGHDT and CDR2 is YYEEEE. The CDR3 has 15 amino acids. V was cut by 4 bases and J by 8 bases, with 21 bases left in between.

The chain joins TRBV6-5 to TRBJ2-2; 7 bases align to TRBD2. With V trimmed by 7 bases and J by 3 bases, 8 bases remained unmatched. The germline V gene encodes CDR1 MNHEY and CDR2 SVGAGI. CDR3 length: 15 residues. The CDR3 loop reads CASNGGSKDTGELFF. CDR3 in DNA: TGTGCCAGCAACGGCGGGAGCAAAGACACCGGGGAGCTGTTTTTT.